This TCR beta chain was sequenced in a study of shared clonotypes between healthy human individuals. Study conclusions and caveats: Among non-shared clonotypes, generation probabilities were lower than among those shared by all four donors. Among the subsets, naive ones generally showed larger estimated richness than memory ones. A small donor pool kept down the genetic and exposure-history diversity that was represented.

Comments on this clone: No antigen is known for it. The same CDR3 can be traced to other DNA sequences in this sample.

Measured with immunoSEQ multiplex PCR; TCRdb has only the in-frame clones, and not every one. This sample has 2 million to 2.5 million clones, with approximately 94% found just once. The clonotype was recovered from a man aged 18 to 35 in good health. The sequenced sample consisted of naive CD4+ T cells sorted from blood. Subset indicated: CD45RA+ positively selected.

For the CDR3, the DNA is TGTGCCAGCAGTTTGCAGGGTCTCACAGATACGCAGTATTTT. It yields the protein CASSLQGLTDTQYF. This chain uses TRBV28 with TRBJ2-3; a possible D gene is TRBD1 (5 bases). The CDR3 length is 14 residues. CDR1 MDHEN and CDR2 SYDVKM come from the germline V gene. V was clipped by 3 bases and J by 2 bases, with 9 bases between them. The full variable domain, in which reference TRBV28 and TRBJ2-3 provide the parts outside the CDR3, is DVKVTQSSRYLVKRTGEKVFLECVQDMDHENMFWYRQDPGLGLRLIYFSYDVKMKEKGDIPEGYSVSREKKERFSLILESASTNQTSMYLCASSLQGLTDTQYFGPGTRLTVL.